The present T cell receptor beta chain was sequenced within a study of blood T cell repertoires in COVID-19 (dated by TCRdb to 2019 to 2021). A note on the overall study: Samples from collaborators originated in the United States, Italy and Spain and spanned both the acute and convalescent phases of COVID-19. The prospective study material was composed of cDNA or gDNA derived from T cells, B-cell-depleted T cells, or PBMCs. The dataset comprised deeply sampled blood TCRbeta repertoires from subjects exposed to, actively infected with, or recovered from COVID-19. A freely available public database, intended as a resource for researchers studying the immune response to SARS-CoV-2, is where the repertoires were released. The samples were drawn from two sources: the first 160 participants of the ongoing ImmuneRACE study, and 1,254 subjects contributed by 6 global collaborators. The sample metadata nearly always contained a de-identified subject ID, COVID-19 status, age in years and sex. Where available, HLA class I and class II types were obtained from metadata supplied by the sample provider rather than from assay-based typing. Overall results and qualifications from the work: Clinical and demographic metadata were provided uncurated, with the amount varying by source and participant.

Trimming removed 1 base from V and 12 bases from J; the gene matches leave 9 bases unexplained. The CDR3 spans 14 residues, from the cysteine through the phenylalanine. Only the CDR3 DNA stays, 42 bases, in frame from base 1. CDR1 and CDR2 are drawn from the germline V gene: SGHTA, FQGNSA. This clone was seen a handful of times. Its antigen remains undetermined. Per-base qualities were not stored, and no clone one base away is much larger. Whole blood was collected in K2EDTA tubes by collaborating institutions according to the institutions' own protocols. For TCRbeta analysis, collaborators shipped samples as frozen whole blood, isolated PBMCs, or DNA extracted from either of those sample types. The immunoSEQ Assay, a bias-controlled multiplex PCR, was used to amplify TCRbeta CDR3 regions from genomic DNA. The paper's data handling went like this. The number of nucleated cells in each sample was estimated from the amplification of reference gene primers within the assay. Sequence reads were collapsed and filtered to measure the absolute abundance of every unique TCRbeta CDR3 rearrangement. For each sample, productive Simpson clonality was calculated as the square root of Simpson's diversity index across productive rearrangements. TCRdb took over this immuneACCESS table, retaining in-frame rearrangements with V and J assigned. Such tables are incomplete; in checked studies, under half of the missing clones stem from an unresolved V gene, and the remainder is unexplained. V, J and clone size derive from that table, while D and trimming were established from the DNA sequence. This sample comprises 80,000 to 100,000 clones, about 89% of them detected only once. The ten largest clones represent about 1.8% of the sample.

The chain joins TRBV7-2 to TRBJ2-7, with TRBD1 matching 10 junction bases. The source material was peripheral blood. This receptor was obtained from a human donor with active COVID-19. The donor label of this sample is uncertain. At the DNA level, the sequence is TGTGCCAGCAGCTTAGGGCACACGACAGGGGGCCCGTACTTC. Its protein reads: CASSLGHTTGGPYF.